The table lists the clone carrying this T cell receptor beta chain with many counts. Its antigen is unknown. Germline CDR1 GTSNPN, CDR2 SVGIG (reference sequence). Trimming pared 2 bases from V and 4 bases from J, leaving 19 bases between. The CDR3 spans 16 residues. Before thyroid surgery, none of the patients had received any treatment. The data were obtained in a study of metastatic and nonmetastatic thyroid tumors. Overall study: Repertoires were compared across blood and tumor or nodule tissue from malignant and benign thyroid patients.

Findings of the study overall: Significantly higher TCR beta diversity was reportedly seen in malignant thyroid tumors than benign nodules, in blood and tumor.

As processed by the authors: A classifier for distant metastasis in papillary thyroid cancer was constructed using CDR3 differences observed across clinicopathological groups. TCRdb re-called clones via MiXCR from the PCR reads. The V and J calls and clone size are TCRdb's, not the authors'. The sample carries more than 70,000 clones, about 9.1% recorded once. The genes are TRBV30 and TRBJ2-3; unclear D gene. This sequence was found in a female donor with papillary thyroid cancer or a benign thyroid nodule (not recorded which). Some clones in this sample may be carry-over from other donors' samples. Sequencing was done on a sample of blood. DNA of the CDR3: TGTGCCTGGAGTCTGGGTCCTCCCCCGGGTCCAGATACGCAGTATTTT. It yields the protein CAWSLGPPPGPDTQYF.